This T cell receptor beta chain derives from a study of blood T cell repertoires in COVID-19. Study information: Specimens from acute and convalescent COVID-19 originated in the United States, Italy and Spain. PBMCs, B-cell-depleted T cells, or T cells provided the cDNA or gDNA that made up the material.

The CDR3 has 17 residues. Deletions cut 1 base from V and 0 bases from J, with 14 bases between. CDR1 MGHRA and CDR2 YSYEKL come from the germline V gene. Authors' analysis steps: Reference gene primer amplification in the assay estimated nucleated cell counts. Profiled with immunoSEQ multiplex PCR; TCRdb holds only in-frame clones, not every one. The DNA was the basis for D and trimming; V, J and clone size are from that table. The sample lists roughly 30,000 clones; roughly nine tenths were seen once. Sequencing was performed on peripheral blood. V is TRBV4-1 and J is TRBJ2-3; D call uncertain. This TCR came from a human donor in a cohort sampled during active COVID-19. CDR3 protein: CASSQGMTFPSTDTQYF. The CDR3 DNA sequence: TGCGCCAGCAGCCAAGGGATGACTTTCCCTAGCACAGATACGCAGTATTTT.